This T cell receptor (beta chain) was recovered during a study of T-cell memory formation after mild COVID-19. Study as a whole: Across donors, TCR clusters were largely donor specific. Findings and limits, study-wide: Contracting clones from day 15 to 85 showed balanced CD4/CD8; later expanders favored CD4+. Within pre-infection memory, some responding clones were found, suggesting cross-reactive memory joined.

This clonotype appeared a few times. Antigen specificity is unknown. One entry per CDR3 protein results from TCRdb running MiXCR on the 5' RACE reads. The data show 350,000 to 450,000 distinct CDR3 sequences, 13% to 15% seen once. Per the germline V gene, CDR1 is SNHLY and CDR2 is FYNNEI. The CDR3 spans 15 residues. Trimming stripped 7 bases from V and 1 base from J, with 11 bases between. Sequenced material: PBMCs or a T cell subset sorted from them (not recorded which). This rearrangement joins TRBV2 to TRBJ2-6; D unclear. This receptor was obtained from a young man who had mild COVID-19 (a few samples of this study predate the infection). Cell type and time point are not known. For the CDR3, the DNA is TGTGCCAGCATTCCCTCCGGTTCTGGGGCCAACGTCCTGACTTTC. It codes for CASIPSGSGANVLTF.